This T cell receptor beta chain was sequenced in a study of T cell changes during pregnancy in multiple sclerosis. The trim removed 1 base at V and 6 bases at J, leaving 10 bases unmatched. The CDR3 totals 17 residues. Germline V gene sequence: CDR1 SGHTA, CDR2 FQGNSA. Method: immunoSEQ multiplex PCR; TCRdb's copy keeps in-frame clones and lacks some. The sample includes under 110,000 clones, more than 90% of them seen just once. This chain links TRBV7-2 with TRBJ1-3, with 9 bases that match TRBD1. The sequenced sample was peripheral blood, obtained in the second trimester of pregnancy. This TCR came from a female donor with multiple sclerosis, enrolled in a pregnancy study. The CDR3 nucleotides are TGTGCCAGCAGCTTAGAGGGGACAGGGCTTTCGGTAAACACCATATATTTT. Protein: CASSLEGTGLSVNTIYF.